The 23 T cell receptor beta chains presented below share a single source sample, sequenced in a study of cytotoxic CD8 clonotypes in ibrutinib-treated CLL. Clones were read by immunoSEQ multiplex PCR, and TCRdb kept only the in-frame ones, dropping some. The sample has 150,000 or so clones; about four fifths are singletons. The sample in question was PBMCs, obtained after 12 months of ibrutinib treatment. The source of these receptors is a human donor with chronic lymphocytic leukemia.

This chain joins TRBV27 and TRBJ2-7; 10 nucleotides match TRBD1. The CDR3 runs to 17 residues. From germline, CDR1 is MNHEY and CDR2 SMNVEV (reference sequence). Germline trimming cut 0 bases from V and 3 bases from J; bases unmatched to any gene: 8. CDR3 protein: CASSLSTGTGAIYEQYF. DNA for the CDR3: TGTGCCAGCAGTTTATCCACCGGGACAGGGGCAATCTACGAGCAGTACTTC.

J is TRBJ2-1 and V is TRBV4-3, with 9 positions matching TRBD2. The length of the CDR3 is 16 residues. V gave up 0 bases and J gave up 7 bases; unmatched junction bases: 7. Germline CDR1 is LGHNA and CDR2 is YSLEER. The CDR3, as DNA: TGCGCCAGCAGCCAAGAGGGGCGGGGGGGCGGAAATGAGCAGTTCTTC. Translating gives CASSQEGRGGGNEQFF.

This clone was seen a single time. V gene TRBV5-1 combines with J gene TRBJ2-1; tentatively, D is TRBD1 (6 bases). The CDR3 covers 17 residues. Trimming stripped 0 bases from V and 3 bases from J, with 16 bases between. Germline CDR1 and CDR2: SGHRS and YFSETQ. CDR3 region: CASSLGLWDTRYNEQFF. For the CDR3, the DNA is TGCGCCAGCAGCTTGGGGTTATGGGACACCCGCTACAATGAGCAGTTCTTC.

V is TRBV5-1 and J is TRBJ2-7; D assignment may be TRBD1 or TRBD2 (5 bases each). Germline V gene sequence: CDR1 SGHRS, CDR2 YFSETQ. V lost 0 bases, J lost 4 bases, and 11 bases lay in between. This CDR3 contains 14 residues. The CDR3, as DNA: TGCGCCAGCAGCTTGGGGGGGAGCGAATACGAGCAGTACTTC. This sequence encodes CASSLGGSEYEQYF.

The V gene is TRBV5-4, the J gene TRBJ1-2; D remains unclear. The CDR3 covers 14 residues. Germline values: CDR1 SGHNT, CDR2 YYREEE (reference sequence). V was cut by 4 bases and J by 2 bases, with 12 bases left in between. The CDR3 loop reads CASSKSGPNYGYTF. The CDR3 bases are TGTGCCAGCAGCAAATCCGGGCCAAACTATGGCTACACCTTC.

This chain joins TRBV7-2 and TRBJ2-1; D is undetermined. The germline V gene encodes CDR1 SGHTA and CDR2 FQGNSA. Trimming shortened V by 0 bases and J by 9 bases, and 9 bases separated the two germline ends. This CDR3 has 13 residues. CDR3 DNA: TGTGCCAGCAGCTTAGCTGAGTCCGGTGAGCAGTTCTTC. Amino acids: CASSLAESGEQFF.

The rearrangement uses TRBV28 and TRBJ2-1; TRBD2 might be the D (5 bases). Per germline, CDR1 MDHEN and CDR2 SYDVKM. The CDR3 has 15 amino acids. Trimming shortened V by 3 bases and J by 3 bases, and 12 bases separated the two germline ends. The CDR3 reads CASSLGRRFYNEQFF. As DNA, the CDR3 is TGTGCCAGCAGTTTGGGGAGACGGTTCTACAATGAGCAGTTCTTC.

The rearrangement links TRBV2 to TRBJ2-1; TRBD2 matches 7 bases. V trimming: 7 bases; J trimming: 5 bases; junction bases outside the gene matches: 5. The germline CDR1 and CDR2 sequences are SNHLY and FYNNEI. There are 13 residues in the CDR3. In DNA form, the CDR3 reads TGTGCCAGCAAGCGGGGCCCCAACAATGAGCAGTTCTTC. It encodes CASKRGPNNEQFF. Full variable domain (missing parts from reference TRBV2 and TRBJ2-1): EPEVTQTPSHQVTQMGQEVILRCVPISNHLYFYWYRQILGQKVEFLVSFYNNEISEKSEIFDDQFSVERPDGSNFTLKIRSTKLEDSAMYFCASKRGPNNEQFFGPGTRLTVL.

In this sample, this clone turned up once. The chain carries TRBV14 and TRBJ2-7, with TRBD2 identical over 13 bases. The germline gives CDR1 SGHDN, CDR2 FVKESK. The junction had 4 bases not matched to a gene; V was cut back by 4 bases and J by 1 base. The CDR3 is 16 residues long. DNA of the CDR3: TGTGCCAGCAGCCGCCTGACTAGCGGGAGGTCCTACGAGCAGTACTTC. This encodes CASSRLTSGRSYEQYF.

The V gene is TRBV7-2, the J gene TRBJ2-5; a possible D gene is TRBD1 (5 bases). The CDR3 has 15 residues. V dropped 2 bases and J dropped 5 bases, with 15 bases sitting between them. From germline, CDR1 is SGHTA and CDR2 FQGNSA. CDR3 sequence: CASSLQPGSRETQYF. DNA for the CDR3: TGTGCCAGCAGCTTACAACCAGGGTCTCGGGAGACCCAGTACTTC. Full variable domain (missing parts from reference TRBV7-2 and TRBJ2-5): GAGVSQSPSNKVTEKGKDVELRCDPISGHTALYWYRQSLGQGLEFLIYFQGNSAPDKSGLPSDRFSAERTGGSVSTLTIQRTQQEDSAVYLCASSLQPGSRETQYFGPGTRLLVL.

This clone was observed a few times. The sample has other DNA sequences that encode this CDR3 too. The CDR3 protein is CASSDSNYGYTF. In DNA, the CDR3 is TGTGCCAGCAGTGACTCTAACTATGGCTACACCTTC. The chain combines TRBV6-4 with TRBJ1-2; D is uncertain. Germline CDR1 and CDR2: MRHNA and SNTAGT. This CDR3 is built from 12 residues. V was clipped by 0 bases and J by 1 base, with 0 bases between them.

This clone has more than one count but fewer than ten. V usage is TRBV4-1 and J usage is TRBJ1-4; the match to TRBD1 covers 10 bases. CDR3 length: 16 amino acids. Unmatched junction bases numbered 13, after V lost 4 bases and J lost 11 bases. The V gene's germline CDR1 is MGHRA and CDR2 YSYEKL. The CDR3 DNA follows: TGCGCCAGCAGCCCATACCCGGACAGGGGGAGTGACAAACTGTTTTTT. Amino acid sequence: CASSPYPDRGSDKLFF.

A single count supports this clone. The chain is built from TRBV28 and TRBJ2-7, with a possible D match to TRBD1 (5 bases). This CDR3 contains 13 residues. The V end lost 6 bases, the J end lost 5 bases, and 14 bases lay between the germline ends. The germline CDR1 and CDR2 sequences are MDHEN and SYDVKM. CDR3 residues: CASRPDPGHEQYF. CDR3 nucleotides: TGTGCCAGCAGACCTGACCCAGGGCACGAGCAGTACTTC.

The V and J genes are TRBV6-4 and TRBJ2-2, with D unclear. Trimming stripped 4 bases from V and 3 bases from J, with 6 bases between. The CDR3 has 13 amino acids. Per germline, CDR1 MRHNA and CDR2 SNTAGT. CDR3 residues: CASSGDYTGELFF. CDR3 coding DNA: TGTGCCAGCAGTGGCGATTACACCGGGGAGCTGTTTTTT.

The chain joins TRBV7-3 to TRBJ2-3; a possible D gene is TRBD2 (5 bases). V lost 5 bases to trimming and J lost 5 bases, with 14 bases between them. Germline V lookup: CDR1 SGHTA, CDR2 FQGTGA. CDR3 length equals 14 residues. The chain's CDR3 is CASSASGSGDTQYF. Here the CDR3 DNA reads TGTGCCAGCAGCGCCTCGGGGTCGGGAGATACGCAGTATTTT.

The genes are TRBV28 and TRBJ2-7, with TRBD1 identical over 7 bases. Germline assignment: CDR1 MDHEN and CDR2 SYDVKM. The CDR3 runs 14 residues. The junction had 8 bases not matched to a gene; V was cut back by 3 bases and J by 6 bases. The chain's CDR3 is CASSFLDRVGEQYF. Written as DNA, the CDR3 is TGTGCCAGCAGTTTCCTTGACAGGGTTGGCGAGCAGTACTTC.

The V gene is TRBV28, the J gene TRBJ2-7; D gene unclear. Germline CDR1 is MDHEN and CDR2 is SYDVKM. Trimming removed 6 bases at V and 3 bases at J, with 12 bases between. The CDR3 sequence is 13 residues long. CDR3 region: CASRSGRNYEQYF. In DNA, the CDR3 is TGTGCCAGCAGATCTGGACGGAACTACGAGCAGTACTTC.

The chain carries TRBV21-1 and TRBJ1-2. TRBV21-1 is termed a pseudogene. The CDR3 extends over 16 amino acids. The DNA of the CDR3 is TGTGCCAGCAGCAAGGAGGCAGGGCGAGGAAGCTATGGCTACACCTTC. It codes for CASSKEAGRGSYGYTF.

This sequence joins TRBV6-6 and TRBJ1-1, with D tentatively TRBD1 (5 bases). The germline CDR1 and CDR2 sequences are MNHNY and SVGAGI (reference sequence). The CDR3 length is 13 residues. The ends were cut back, 6 bases at V and 4 bases at J, with 12 bases in the middle. This CDR3 reads CASRLPTATEAFF. CDR3 nucleotide sequence: TGTGCCAGCAGGCTACCGACAGCCACTGAAGCTTTCTTT.

This clone was detected only a few times. The J gene is TRBJ1-2, the V gene TRBV28; TRBD1 aligns across 7 bases. This CDR3 has 13 residues. The junction had 3 bases not matched to a gene; V was cut back by 6 bases and J by 2 bases. Per germline, CDR1 MDHEN and CDR2 SYDVKM. CDR3 DNA sequence: TGTGCCAGCAGCCAACAGGGGAACTATGGCTACACCTTC. As protein: CASSQQGNYGYTF.

This chain joins TRBV5-1 and TRBJ2-1; 13 bases map to TRBD2. CDR3 size: 16 residues. V dropped 4 bases and J dropped 6; count of bases not matched to a gene: 7. Germline assignment: CDR1 SGHRS and CDR2 YFSETQ. The CDR3 DNA reads as TGCGCCAGCAGCCTGGGTGGGACTAGCGGGGTCAATGAGCAGTTCTTC. Residues: CASSLGGTSGVNEQFF.

This clone was seen just once. The chain combines TRBV30 with TRBJ2-5, with a tentative D call TRBD2 (5 bases). V gave up 5 bases and J gave up 10 bases, with 20 bases separating them. The V gene's germline CDR1 is GTSNPN and CDR2 SVGIG (reference sequence). CDR3 length: 13 amino acids. In DNA form, the CDR3 reads TGTGCCTGGCAGACTAAACCCAGCGGTGGCCAGTACTTC. It encodes CAWQTKPSGGQYF.

The gene calls are TRBV19 and TRBJ1-1, with a weak D call TRBD1 (6 bases). The V end lost 3 bases, the J end lost 5 bases, and 16 bases lay between the germline ends. The germline CDR1 and CDR2 sequences are LNHDA and SQIVND (reference sequence). The CDR3 is made up of 15 amino acids. CDR3 nucleotide sequence: TGTGCCAGTAGTATCATCTACAGGGTTAGAACTGAAGCTTTCTTT. Translation gives CASSIIYRVRTEAFF.